These 13 T cell receptor beta chains were all obtained from the same sample, sequenced in a study of T cell responses to AZD1222 COVID-19 vaccine. Assay: immunoSEQ multiplex PCR; the TCRdb copy retains only in-frame clones and omits some. Seen here are roughly 120,000 clones, 65% to 85% observed once, and the top ten hold approximately 9.4%. The material was peripheral blood, obtained on day 0 of AZD1222 vaccination. The origin of the receptors is an adult in good health.

This clone was counted once. The CDR3 DNA reads as TGCGCCAGCAGCTTGTTATACAGGGTCGTAGTCGCAGATACGCAGTATTTT. Amino acids: CASSLLYRVVVADTQYF. The chain uses TRBV5-1 and TRBJ2-3; tentative D call: TRBD1 (6 bases). CDR1 is SGHRS, CDR2 YFSETQ, per germline. This CDR3 is 17 amino acids long. Trimming left V 1 base short and J 4 bases short, with 19 bases between.

The chain carries TRBV7-2 and TRBJ2-5; TRBD1 agrees at 8 bases. The germline CDR1 and CDR2 sequences are SGHTA and FQGNSA. With V trimmed by 4 bases and J by 4 bases, 8 bases remained unmatched. CDR3 length: 15 residues. Written as DNA, the CDR3 is TGTGCCAGCAGCTCAGCCCAGGGGGCGCGAGAGACCCAGTACTTC. Translated: CASSSAQGARETQYF.

With respect to this clone: This may come from a read error, since a much larger clone is one base off. This chain links TRBV5-1 with TRBJ2-5, with 7 bases matching TRBD2. CDR1 and CDR2 from the germline V gene are SGHRS and YFSETQ. The V and J ends lost 5 bases and 5 bases, in that order; junction bases with no gene match: 18. The CDR3 runs to 17 residues. The CDR3 DNA reads as TGCGCCAGCAGTTGGGGGACTCGCGGGGGTACGAGGGAGACCCAGTACTTC. It specifies CASSWGTRGGTRETQYF.

The genes are TRBV7-2 and TRBJ2-7, with D unclear. The CDR3 runs to 16 residues. Germline V gives CDR1 SGHTA, CDR2 FQGNSA. Trimming left V 5 bases short and J 0 bases short, with 17 bases between. This CDR3 reads CASSPTGSLPSYEQYF. In DNA form, the CDR3 reads TGTGCCAGCAGCCCTACCGGGTCTTTACCCTCCTACGAGCAGTACTTC.

The rearrangement links TRBV5-1 to TRBJ2-3; tentative D call: TRBD2 (5 bases). Germline V gives CDR1 SGHRS, CDR2 YFSETQ. Trimming cost V 6 bases and J 2 bases, with 16 bases left between them. The CDR3 is made up of 15 amino acids. CDR3 bases: TGCGCCAGCACAGACGGCGGGCGCGACACAGATACGCAGTATTTT. This translates into CASTDGGRDTDTQYF.

The chain combines TRBV10-3 with TRBJ2-7, with 7 nucleotides matching TRBD2. CDR1 ENHRY and CDR2 SYGVKD come from the germline V gene. The V and J ends lost 3 bases and 2 bases, in that order; junction bases with no gene match: 7. The CDR3 spans 15 residues. The CDR3 DNA follows: TGTGCCATCAGTGATATAGCGGGCCAGACCTACGAGCAGTACTTC. Translated: CAISDIAGQTYEQYF.

The chain recombines TRBV11-2 with TRBJ2-3; D gene uncertain. Germline V gene sequence: CDR1 SGHAT, CDR2 FQNNGV. This CDR3 has 13 residues. Trimming took off 0 bases at V and 1 base at J, with 2 bases between the two ends. CDR3 amino acids: CASSLDRTDTQYF. In DNA form, the CDR3 reads TGTGCCAGCAGCTTAGATCGCACAGATACGCAGTATTTT. The entire variable domain, with the rest obtained from reference TRBV11-2 and TRBJ2-3, is as follows: EAGVAQSPRYKIIEKRQSVAFWCNPISGHATLYWYQQILGQGPKLLIQFQNNGVVDDSQLPKDRFSAERLKGVDSTLKIQPAKLEDSAVYLCASSLDRTDTQYFGPGTRLTVL.

The rearrangement uses TRBV5-8 and TRBJ1-3; D possibly corresponds to TRBD1 (5 bases). The CDR3 contains 15 residues. CDR1 SGHTS and CDR2 YDEGEE come from the germline V gene. V was shortened by 0 bases and J by 4 bases, with 11 bases between the two germline ends. As DNA, the CDR3 is TGTGCCAGCAGCTTGGACGCAGGGTTGGGAAACACCATATATTTT. Translated: CASSLDAGLGNTIYF.

The rearrangement uses TRBV2 and TRBJ1-4, with 8 bases identical to TRBD1. Losses at the gene ends were 6 bases for V and 17 bases for J; bases not matched to a gene: 8. This CDR3 has 11 amino acids. The germline gives CDR1 SNHLY, CDR2 FYNNEI. CDR3 in amino acids: CASSGSTGEFF. CDR3 sequence (DNA): TGTGCCAGCAGCGGGTCGACAGGGGAATTTTTT.

V is TRBV28 and J is TRBJ1-1, with 11 nucleotides matching TRBD1. Germline loops: CDR1 MDHEN, CDR2 SYDVKM. The CDR3 runs to 12 residues. V lost 8 bases to trimming and J lost 8 bases; unmatched junction nucleotides: 4. DNA for the CDR3: TGTGCCAGCGTGGACAGGGGGCTCGAAGCTTTCTTT. This codes for CASVDRGLEAFF.

The genes are TRBV15 and TRBJ2-7, with D tentatively TRBD1 (6 bases). Germline V gives CDR1 LNHNV, CDR2 YYDKDF (reference sequence). Trimming pared 5 bases from V and 2 bases from J, leaving 22 bases between. This CDR3 comprises 17 residues. CDR3 in amino acids: CATSDRATRQVAYEQYF. The DNA for the CDR3 is TGTGCCACCAGCGACCGGGCCACTAGACAGGTAGCCTACGAGCAGTACTTC.

The rearrangement uses TRBV3-1 (or the pseudogene TRBV3-2) and TRBJ1-1, with 7 bases matching TRBD1. Germline CDR1 LGHDT, CDR2 YNNKEL (reference sequence). Trimming removed 0 bases from V and 5 bases from J; junction bases left unmatched: 3. CDR3 length: 14 residues. The CDR3 DNA is TGTGCCAGCAGCCAAGATACGACAGGGACTGAAGCTTTCTTT. Its translation: CASSQDTTGTEAFF.

For this clone: One end of the junction fails to match germline, which may point to a read error. This rearrangement joins TRBV7-7 to TRBJ2-3; the D gene is possibly TRBD2 (7 bases). The germline V gene has CDR1 SSHAT and CDR2 FNYEAQ (reference sequence). The CDR3 extends over 15 amino acids. CDR3 amino acids: CASSLGGAGADTQYF. The CDR3 region has the DNA TGTGCTAGCAGCTTGGGGGGGGCAGGAGCAGATACGCAGTATTTT.